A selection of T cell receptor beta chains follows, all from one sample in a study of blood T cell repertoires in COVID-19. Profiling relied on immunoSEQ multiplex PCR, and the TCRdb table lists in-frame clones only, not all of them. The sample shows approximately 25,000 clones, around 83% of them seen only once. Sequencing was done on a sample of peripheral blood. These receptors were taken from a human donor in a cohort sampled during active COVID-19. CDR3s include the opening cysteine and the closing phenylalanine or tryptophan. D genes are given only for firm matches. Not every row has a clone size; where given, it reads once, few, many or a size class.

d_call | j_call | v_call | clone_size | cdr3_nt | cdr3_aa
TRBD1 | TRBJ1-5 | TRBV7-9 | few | TGTGCCAGCCAACTACAGGGGGCCGATCAGCCCCAGCATTTT | CASQLQGADQPQHF
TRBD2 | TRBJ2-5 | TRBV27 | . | TGTGCCAGCAGAACACTGACTAGCGGAATCCAAGAGACCCAGTACTTC | CASRTLTSGIQETQYF
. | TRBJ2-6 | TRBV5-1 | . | TGCGCCAGCAGCTTTTTACAGGGAGCATTTGGGGCCAACGTCCTGACTTTC | CASSFLQGAFGANVLTF
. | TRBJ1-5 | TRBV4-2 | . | TGTGCCAGCAGCCAAGAGGTGAACAGTTTAAATCAGCCCCAGCATTTT | CASSQEVNSLNQPQHF
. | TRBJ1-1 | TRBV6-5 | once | TGTGCCAGCAGTTACAGAGGTAAAACTGAAGCTTTCTTT | CASSYRGKTEAFF
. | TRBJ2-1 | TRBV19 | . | TGTGCCAGTAGTATCGGAGTAATCTCCTACAATGAGCAGTTCTTC | CASSIGVISYNEQFF
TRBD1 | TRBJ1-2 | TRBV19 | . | TGTGCCAGTAGTATAGATATAGGGGGCAACTATGGCTACACCTTC | CASSIDIGGNYGYTF
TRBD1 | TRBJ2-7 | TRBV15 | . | TGTGCCACCAGCACGGCTGACAGGGGTCCTTCCTACGAGCAGTACTTC | CATSTADRGPSYEQYF
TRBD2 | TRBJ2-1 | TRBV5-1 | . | TGCGCCAGCAGCCTGACTAGCGGGAGGGGAAATGAGCAGTTCTTC | CASSLTSGRGNEQFF
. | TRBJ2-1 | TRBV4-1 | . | TGCGCCAGCAGCCCCAGCTCCTACAATGAGCAGTTCTTC | CASSPSSYNEQFF
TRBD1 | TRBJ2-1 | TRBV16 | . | TGTGCCAGCAGCCCGAACAGGGGGCGCATGCCTGAGCAGTTCTTC | CASSPNRGRMPEQFF
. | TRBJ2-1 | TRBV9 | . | TGTGCCAGCAGCGTAGCTGTGCGGGAAGGGTCCTACAATGAGCAGTTCTTC | CASSVAVREGSYNEQFF
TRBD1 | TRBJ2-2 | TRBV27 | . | TGTGCCAGCAGTTCCGGGACAGTGATGAACACCGGGGAGCTGTTTTTT | CASSSGTVMNTGELFF
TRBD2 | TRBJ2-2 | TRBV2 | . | TGTGCCAGCAGTTCCCGAGGACTAGCGGACCTTTTCACCGGGGAGCTGTTTTTT | CASSSRGLADLFTGELFF
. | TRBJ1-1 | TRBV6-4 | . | TGTGCCAGCAGCCCAAAACAGGGAAATATGGCTTTCTTT | CASSPKQGNMAFF
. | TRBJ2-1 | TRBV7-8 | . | TGTGCCAGCAGCTCCCGATTGGGGGGAACCTACAATGAGCAGTTCTTC | CASSSRLGGTYNEQFF
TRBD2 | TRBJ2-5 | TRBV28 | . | TGTGCCAGCAGACTAGCGGGAGGGAGGGCCCAAGAGACCCAGTACTTC | CASRLAGGRAQETQYF
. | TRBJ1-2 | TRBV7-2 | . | TGTGCCAGCAGCTCATTTTATGGCTACACCTTC | CASSSFYGYTF
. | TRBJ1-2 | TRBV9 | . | TGTGCCAGCAGCGCCCGGGGAGACTATGGCTACACCTTC | CASSARGDYGYTF
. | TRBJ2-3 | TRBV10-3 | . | TGTGCCATCAGTGACCAGGGGCCAGATACGCAGTATTTT | CAISDQGPDTQYF